This record looks at one T cell receptor (beta chain) sequence and its context. Methods used by the authors: Amplifying reference gene primers gave estimates of nucleated cell counts. Measured with immunoSEQ multiplex PCR; TCRdb has only the in-frame clones, and not every one. The DNA gave D and trimming, while V, J and clone size come from that table. This table holds over 150,000 clones, approximately 87% found once. The germline CDR1 and CDR2 sequences are SEHNR and FQNEAQ (reference sequence). V shed 4 bases and J shed 0 bases, with 12 bases lying between them. This CDR3 contains 15 residues. The data stem from a study of blood T cell repertoires in COVID-19. For the study at large: Material from acute and convalescent COVID-19 was sourced from the United States, Italy and Spain. T cells, B-cell-depleted T cells, or PBMCs supplied cDNA or gDNA.

The sequence was obtained from a man between 65 and 85 years old with active or convalescent COVID-19. The chain couples TRBV7-9 to TRBJ1-1; D gene uncertain. Source material: peripheral blood. The CDR3 sequence is CASSSYGLMNTEAFF. The CDR3 region has the DNA TGTGCCAGCAGCTCCTATGGGCTCATGAACACTGAAGCTTTCTTT.